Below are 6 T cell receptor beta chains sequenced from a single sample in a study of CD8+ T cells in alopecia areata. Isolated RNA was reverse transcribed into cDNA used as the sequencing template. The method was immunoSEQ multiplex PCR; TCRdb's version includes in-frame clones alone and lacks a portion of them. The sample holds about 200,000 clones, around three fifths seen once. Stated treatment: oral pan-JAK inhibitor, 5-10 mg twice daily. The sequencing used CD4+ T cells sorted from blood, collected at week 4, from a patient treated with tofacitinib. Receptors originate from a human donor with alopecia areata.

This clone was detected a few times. The chain's CDR3 is CASSLGHPTDTQYF. CDR3 DNA sequence: TGTGCCAGCAGCTTAGGGCATCCCACAGATACGCAGTATTTT. The chain recombines TRBV7-2 with TRBJ2-3, with D unclear. CDR3 size: 14 residues. Germline V lookup: CDR1 SGHTA, CDR2 FQGNSA. V was shortened by 1 base and J by 2 bases, with 7 bases between the two germline ends.

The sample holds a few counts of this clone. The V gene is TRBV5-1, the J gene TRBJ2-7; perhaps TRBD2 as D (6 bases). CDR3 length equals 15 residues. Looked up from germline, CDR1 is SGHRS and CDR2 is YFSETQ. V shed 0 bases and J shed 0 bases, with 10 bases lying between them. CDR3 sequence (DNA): TGCGCCAGCAGCTTGGTCCGGCGGGACTCCTACGAGCAGTACTTC. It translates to CASSLVRRDSYEQYF.

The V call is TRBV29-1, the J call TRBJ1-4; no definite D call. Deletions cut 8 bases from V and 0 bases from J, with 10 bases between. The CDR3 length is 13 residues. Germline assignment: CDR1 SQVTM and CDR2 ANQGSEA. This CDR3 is CSIRQTTNEKLFF. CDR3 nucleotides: TGCAGCATACGACAAACAACTAATGAAAAACTGTTTTTT.

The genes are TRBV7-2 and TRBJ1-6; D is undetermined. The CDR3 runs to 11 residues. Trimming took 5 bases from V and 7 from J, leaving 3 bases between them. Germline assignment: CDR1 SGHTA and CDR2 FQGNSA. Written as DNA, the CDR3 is TGTGCCAGCAGCCAGAATTCACCCCTCCACTTT. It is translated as CASSQNSPLHF.

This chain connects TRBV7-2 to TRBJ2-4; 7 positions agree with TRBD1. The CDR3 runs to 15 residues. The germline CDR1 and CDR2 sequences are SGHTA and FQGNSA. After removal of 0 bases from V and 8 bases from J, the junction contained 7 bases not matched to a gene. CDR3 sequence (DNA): TGTGCCAGCAGCTTAGCGAAGGGGGCCTACCACATTCAGTACTTC. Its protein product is CASSLAKGAYHIQYF.

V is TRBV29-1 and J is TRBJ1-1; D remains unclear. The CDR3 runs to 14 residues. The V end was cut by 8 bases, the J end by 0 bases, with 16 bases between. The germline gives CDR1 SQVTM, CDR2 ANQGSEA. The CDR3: CSTGSQIMNTEAFF. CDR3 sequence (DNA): TGCAGCACCGGTTCCCAGATAATGAACACTGAAGCTTTCTTT.